What follows are 30 T cell receptor beta chains derived from one specimen sequenced in a study of early T cells in non-severe SARS-CoV-2 infection. TCRdb processed the 5' RACE reads anew with MiXCR; each CDR3 protein has one entry. The sample records some 57,000 distinct CDR3 sequences, around 13% being singletons. The sequenced sample consisted of whole blood. The source of these receptors is an adult who was a healthcare worker with PCR-confirmed SARS-CoV-2 infection or an uninfected control (not recorded which).

This clonotype was recorded a few times. The V call is TRBV7-9, the J call TRBJ1-2; D not certain. In germline, CDR1 is SEHNR, CDR2 FQNEAQ (reference sequence). V lost 0 bases, J lost 0 bases, and 11 bases lay in between. The CDR3 contains 16 residues. In DNA form, the CDR3 reads TGTGCCAGCAGCTTAGCGTCGAGGTTAGCTAACTATGGCTACACCTTC. This encodes CASSLASRLANYGYTF. Based on the CDR3 plus reference TRBV7-9 and TRBJ1-2, the full variable domain is DTGVSQNPRHKITKRGQNVTFRCDPISEHNRLYWYRQTLGQGPEFLTYFQNEAQLEKSRLLSDRFSAERPKGSFSTLEIQRTEQGDSAMYLCASSLASRLANYGYTFGSGTRLTVV.

This clonotype turned up a few times. The chain is built from TRBV5-4 and TRBJ1-1, with a tentative D call TRBD1 (5 bases). There are 15 residues in the CDR3. V was trimmed by 0 bases and J by 0 bases, leaving 9 bases between them. Germline V gene sequence: CDR1 SGHNT, CDR2 YYREEE (reference sequence). The CDR3 reads CASSLGGSMNTEAFF. The DNA for the CDR3 is TGTGCCAGCAGCTTGGGGGGGAGTATGAACACTGAAGCTTTCTTT.

The chain has TRBV5-1 and TRBJ2-1; the D is unclear. V lost 5 bases and J 5 bases, leaving 14 bases between the germline ends. The CDR3 is 14 residues long. The germline V gene has CDR1 SGHRS and CDR2 YFSETQ. The CDR3: CASRGFIYDNEQFF. CDR3 DNA: TGCGCCAGCAGAGGGTTTATTTACGACAATGAGCAGTTCTTC.

This clonotype appeared many times. J is TRBJ2-7 and V is TRBV7-2; D is uncertain. There are 13 residues in the CDR3. Trimming cost V 5 bases and J 7 bases, with 15 bases left between them. Per germline, CDR1 SGHTA and CDR2 FQGNSA. In DNA form, the CDR3 reads TGTGCCAGCAGCATCGACTTGAAGGGAGAGCAGTACTTC. Residues: CASSIDLKGEQYF.

V and J are TRBV30 and TRBJ2-1; possibly TRBD2 for D (6 bases). Germline lookup yields CDR1 GTSNPN and CDR2 SVGIG (reference sequence). This CDR3 spans 11 amino acids. V lost 3 bases and J 10 bases, leaving 10 bases between the germline ends. The CDR3 DNA follows: TGTGCCTGGAGGGAGGGGAAAGAGCAGTTCTTC. Its protein is CAWREGKEQFF.

The table lists this clonotype with a count of one. The chain carries TRBV30 and TRBJ1-1; 7 positions match TRBD1. The CDR3 runs 11 residues. The germline V gene has CDR1 GTSNPN and CDR2 SVGIG (reference sequence). The V gene end was trimmed by 7 bases and the J gene end by 6 bases; junction bases not matched to a gene: 5. The CDR3 reads CASNQGAEAFF. The CDR3 DNA reads as TGTGCCTCAAACCAGGGGGCTGAAGCTTTCTTT.

The V call is TRBV6-2 or TRBV6-3, the J call TRBJ1-1; unclear D gene. Germline CDR1 and CDR2: MNHEY and SVGEGT. The V end was cut by 7 bases, the J end by 6 bases, with 18 bases between. This CDR3 region has 14 residues. The CDR3 DNA sequence: TGTGCCAGCACAGGCCGGAGCCGCGGGGCTGAAGCTTTCTTT. As protein: CASTGRSRGAEAFF.

The rearrangement joins TRBV20-1 to TRBJ2-5; 10 bases fit TRBD2. This CDR3 is built from 16 residues. Germline loops: CDR1 DFQATT, CDR2 SNEGSKA (reference sequence). Trimming at V came to 1 base and at J to 1 base, leaving 6 bases not matched to a gene. For the CDR3, the DNA is TGCAGTGCTAGAGCTAGCGGGAGATGGGGCCAAGAGACCCAGTACTTC. Translated, it gives CSARASGRWGQETQYF.

This clonotype has a single count. The chain links TRBV29-1 to TRBJ2-7; D might be TRBD1 (5 bases). The V end lost 4 bases, the J end lost 0 bases, and 13 bases lay between the germline ends. The CDR3 spans 14 residues. Looked up from germline, CDR1 is SQVTM and CDR2 is ANQGSEA. CDR3 loop: CSVVRGSISYEQYF. In DNA, the CDR3 is TGCAGCGTTGTTAGGGGCTCTATCTCCTACGAGCAGTACTTC.

In its sample, this clonotype was seen many times. The gene calls are TRBV12-3 or TRBV12-4 and TRBJ2-5; TRBD2 might be the D (5 bases). V was trimmed by 5 bases and J by 5 bases, leaving 18 bases between them. CDR3 size: 15 residues. CDR3 sequence reads: CASSAFEGSGETQYF. The CDR3 DNA reads TGTGCCAGCAGTGCCTTCGAGGGAAGTGGGGAGACCCAGTACTTC.

V usage is TRBV7-2 and J usage is TRBJ2-7; D tentatively reads TRBD1 or TRBD2 (6 bases each). The V end was cut by 6 bases, the J end by 4 bases, with 16 bases between. The germline V gene has CDR1 SGHTA and CDR2 FQGNSA. This CDR3 spans 14 amino acids. CDR3 sequence: CASSFHGGLYEQYF. CDR3 in DNA: TGTGCCAGCAGTTTTCATGGGGGGCTGTACGAGCAGTACTTC.

This clonotype was seen a handful of times. This chain joins TRBV28 and TRBJ2-7; D is tentatively TRBD1 or TRBD2 (5 bases each). Germline assignment: CDR1 MDHEN and CDR2 SYDVKM. The CDR3 is 14 amino acids. V lost 6 bases, J lost 2 bases, and 14 bases lay in between. The CDR3 DNA is TGTGCCAGCAGGATCCGGGACGATACCTACGAGCAGTACTTC. Its protein is CASRIRDDTYEQYF.

V usage is TRBV18 and J usage is TRBJ1-6; 7 nucleotides align to TRBD1. The ends lost 3 bases at V and 7 bases at J; junction bases unmatched: 9. This CDR3 contains 16 residues. Germline values: CDR1 KGHSH, CDR2 LQKENI. CDR3 nucleotide sequence: TGTGCCAGCTCACCTCTCGAGACAGGGCCGAATTCACCCCTCCACTTT. This gives the protein CASSPLETGPNSPLHF.

This clonotype was detected only a few times. The chain is built from TRBV7-2 and TRBJ1-3, with 7 bases aligning to TRBD1. Germline CDR1 is SGHTA and CDR2 is FQGNSA. This CDR3 contains 16 residues. The V gene end was trimmed by 5 bases and the J gene end by 0 bases; junction bases not matched to a gene: 7. The CDR3 DNA follows: TGTGCCAGCAGCCGAGGGGGCCCGACCTCTGGAAACACCATATATTTT. As protein: CASSRGGPTSGNTIYF. Together with reference TRBV7-2 and TRBJ1-3, the CDR3 gives the full variable domain: GAGVSQSPSNKVTEKGKDVELRCDPISGHTALYWYRQSLGQGLEFLIYFQGNSAPDKSGLPSDRFSAERTGGSVSTLTIQRTQQEDSAVYLCASSRGGPTSGNTIYFGEGSWLTVV.

This chain joins TRBV29-1 and TRBJ2-5, with a possible D match to TRBD1 (6 bases). The CDR3 extends over 12 amino acids. The germline CDR1 and CDR2 sequences are SQVTM and ANQGSEA. Deletions cut 8 bases from V and 5 bases from J, with 15 bases between. The CDR3, as DNA: TGCAGCACCGGGACACCTCGGGAGACCCAGTACTTC. It specifies CSTGTPRETQYF.

This clonotype was detected ten times or more. This chain links TRBV12-3 or TRBV12-4 with TRBJ1-4; 9 positions match TRBD1. The CDR3 loop spans 14 amino acids. Trimming cost V 6 bases and J 5 bases; bases outside gene matches: 4. CDR3 DNA sequence: TGTGCCAGCAGCCCGGGACAGGGAAATGAAAAACTGTTTTTT. This sequence encodes CASSPGQGNEKLFF.

At least ten counts were recorded for this clonotype. The V and J genes are TRBV7-6 and TRBJ2-5, with a weak D call TRBD2 (5 bases). CDR3 size: 12 residues. Germline V gene lookup returns CDR1 SGHVS and CDR2 FNYEAQ. Between the trimmed V and J ends, which lost 8 bases and 2 bases, there was a span of 9 bases. CDR3 in amino acids: CASAREQETQYF. In nucleotides, the CDR3 is TGTGCCAGCGCGAGGGAACAAGAGACCCAGTACTTC. Combining the CDR3 with reference TRBV7-6 and TRBJ2-5 gives the whole variable domain GAGVSQSPRYKVTKRGQDVALRCDPISGHVSLYWYRQALGQGPEFLTYFNYEAQQDKSGLPNDRFSAERPEGSISTLTIQRTEQRDSAMYRCASAREQETQYFGPGTRLLVL.

This clonotype has a count of ten or more. Mismatch with germline at one junction end may stem from a read error. The rearrangement uses TRBV29-1 and TRBJ1-3; D ambiguous. The CDR3 has 12 residues. Germline CDR1 and CDR2: SQVTM and ANQGSEA. This chain's CDR3 is CGGSDSGNTIYF. As DNA, the CDR3 is TGTGGTGGGTCCGACTCTGGAAACACCATATATTTT.

This chain uses TRBV4-1 with TRBJ1-6; D not certain. The V gene's germline CDR1 is MGHRA and CDR2 YSYEKL. V was pared by 0 bases and J by 7 bases, with 4 bases between. The CDR3 is 13 residues long. The CDR3 DNA reads as TGCGCCAGCAGCCAAGATCGAAATTCACCCCTCCACTTT. It translates to CASSQDRNSPLHF.

The chain employs TRBV7-2 and TRBJ1-1; 8 bases map to TRBD1. CDR1 is SGHTA and CDR2 is FQGNSA in the germline V gene. J was trimmed by 8 bases and V by 4 bases; bases with no gene match: 3. The CDR3 is made up of 12 amino acids. The CDR3 bases are TGTGCCAGCAGCTCAGGGGGCCCGGAAGCTTTCTTT. This gives the protein CASSSGGPEAFF.

This clonotype was detected ten times or more. The rearrangement joins TRBV10-3 to TRBJ2-1; 8 nucleotides agree with TRBD2. The trim removed 8 bases at V and 4 bases at J, leaving 4 bases unmatched. Germline V gives CDR1 ENHRY, CDR2 SYGVKD. The CDR3 is 13 residues long. CDR3 region: CAIAGGKYNEQFF. CDR3 DNA sequence: TGTGCCATCGCGGGAGGCAAGTACAATGAGCAGTTCTTC.

This clonotype was observed a few times. CDR3 sequence reads: CASSYRSIGYGYTF. The CDR3 coding sequence is TGTGCCAGCAGTTATCGGTCGATTGGGTATGGCTACACCTTC. The chain has TRBV6-5 and TRBJ1-2; no firm D call. The CDR3 covers 14 residues. The V and J ends lost 3 bases and 5 bases respectively, with 13 bases between them. Germline values: CDR1 MNHEY, CDR2 SVGAGI.

This clonotype came up once. The rearrangement links TRBV6-1 to TRBJ1-2, with D hard to call. Germline V gives CDR1 MNHNS, CDR2 SASEGT. The CDR3 spans 15 residues. Trimming cost V 2 bases and J 4 bases, with 14 bases left between them. CDR3 residues: CASSEFLAQGYGYTF. The CDR3 DNA sequence: TGTGCCAGCAGTGAATTTCTAGCTCAAGGCTATGGCTACACCTTC.

The rearrangement links TRBV11-2 to TRBJ1-2, with D possibly matching TRBD1 (6 bases). CDR1 is SGHAT, CDR2 FQNNGV, per germline. The ends were cut back, 2 bases at V and 5 bases at J, with 12 bases in the middle. This CDR3 is built from 14 residues. CDR3 bases: TGTGCCAGCAGCTTACTCCCCAGGGGTTATGGCTACACCTTC. Amino acid sequence: CASSLLPRGYGYTF.

The DNA for the CDR3 is TGCAGTGCTAGACCCTTGCCCGGAGGCAGAGGGTACTTC. It translates to CSARPLPGGRGYF. The chain uses TRBV20-1 and TRBJ2-7, with D tentatively TRBD2 (5 bases). Germline V gene data show CDR1 as DFQATT and CDR2 as SNEGSKA (reference sequence). CDR3 length: 13 residues. V lost 2 bases and J 12 bases, leaving 20 bases between the germline ends.

This clonotype was detected ten times or more. This rearrangement joins TRBV12-3 or TRBV12-4 to TRBJ1-2; D is undetermined. The CDR3 has 13 amino acids. The V gene lost 1 base and the J gene lost 7 bases, with 10 bases spanning the gap. Here the CDR3 DNA reads TGTGCCAGCAGTTTAGGGGTCTCACCTGGCTACACCTTC. It translates to CASSLGVSPGYTF.

V usage is TRBV29-1 and J usage is TRBJ2-2, with 9 bases matching TRBD1. V gave up 6 bases and J gave up 7 bases; unmatched junction bases: 6. This CDR3 comprises 13 residues. CDR1 SQVTM and CDR2 ANQGSEA come from the germline V gene. The CDR3 DNA reads as TGCAGCGTCCGGACAGGGGTGTACGGGGAGCTGTTTTTT. It yields the protein CSVRTGVYGELFF.

At least ten counts were recorded for this clonotype. CDR3 nucleotide sequence: TGTGCCATCGGCCCGACAGGGAAGCATCAGCCCCAGCATTTT. This translates into CAIGPTGKHQPQHF. The rearrangement uses TRBV25-1 and TRBJ1-5; 7 nucleotides match TRBD1. Germline trimming cut 10 bases from V and 5 bases from J; bases unmatched to any gene: 11. From germline, CDR1 is MGHDK and CDR2 SYGVNS. This CDR3 comprises 14 residues.

This clonotype has a handful of counts. This chain joins TRBV3-1 and TRBJ1-5; D remains unclear. Trimming took 0 bases from V and 0 from J, leaving 6 bases between them. This CDR3 contains 15 residues. Germline CDR1 reads LGHDT; CDR2 reads YNNKEL (reference sequence). CDR3 sequence (DNA): TGTGCCAGCAGCCAAGATACAGCTAGCAATCAGCCCCAGCATTTT. It specifies CASSQDTASNQPQHF. Full variable domain (missing parts from reference TRBV3-1 and TRBJ1-5): DTAVSQTPKYLVTQMGNDKSIKCEQNLGHDTMYWYKQDSKKFLKIMFSYNNKELIINETVPNRFSPKSPDKAHLNLHINSLELGDSAVYFCASSQDTASNQPQHFGDGTRLSIL.

The chain has TRBV7-3 and TRBJ1-3; D unclear. Germline V gene sequence: CDR1 SGHTA, CDR2 FQGTGA. The CDR3 is 15 residues long. V lost 5 bases, J lost 10 bases, and 21 bases lay in between. CDR3 DNA: TGTGCCAGCAGCAAAGGTCCTGGCGAGGGTAGTACCATATATTTT. Amino acids: CASSKGPGEGSTIYF.